This entry concerns a single TCR beta chain. These data come from a study of graft-versus-host responses after intestinal transplantation. Per germline, CDR1 SGHRS and CDR2 YFSETQ. The CDR3 sequence is 14 residues long. Trimming removed 1 base at V and 4 bases at J, with 12 bases between. Here immunoSEQ multiplex PCR was the method, and the copy in TCRdb shows in-frame clones only, minus some. Counted here are about 19,000 clones, 90% occurring once; the ten biggest clones make up approximately 2%. This receptor was identified in a human patient who received an intestinal transplant, so some T cells may come from the graft donor. The J gene is TRBJ2-7, the V gene TRBV5-1; tentative D call: TRBD1 (6 bases). Source: PBMCs, taken 350 to 400 days after transplant. CDR3 bases: TGCGCCAGCAGCTTGACAGGGCCATTTTACGAGCAGTACTTC. Its protein is CASSLTGPFYEQYF.